This paragraph covers one T cell receptor (beta chain) sequence. Its antigen is as yet unknown. Primers for the PCR totalled 60 Vbeta and 13 Jbeta. TCRdb keeps only in-frame clones here, not all; method: immunoSEQ multiplex PCR. This sample has 130,000 or so clones, with 65% to 85% found just once. This specimen comes from a study of cytomegalovirus exposure and HLA in healthy donors. Findings of the study overall: Later genetic work tied a missense DCLRE1C variant to beta-chain V and J trimming.

The receptor's source is a woman between 18 and 29 years old in good health and CMV-seronegative. The sample comprised PBMCs.

The CDR3 coding sequence is TGCGCCAGCAGTGAGTCGCTTGGGGAGCAAGAGACCCAGTACTTC. Encoded protein: CASSESLGEQETQYF. The gene calls are TRBV10-1 and TRBJ2-5; possibly TRBD2 for D (5 bases). Germline CDR1 reads WNHNN; CDR2 reads SYGVQD (reference sequence). The CDR3 is made up of 15 amino acids. The ends were cut back, 0 bases at V and 2 bases at J, with 10 bases in the middle.